Following are 6 T cell receptor beta chains from one sample sequenced in a study of Ad26.COV2.S vaccination and SARS-CoV-2 variants. Sequencing was performed with immunoSEQ multiplex PCR; in TCRdb, only in-frame clones are kept and a portion is missing. This sample has about 100,000 clones, with around 80% found just once. Sequenced here: peripheral blood, sampled after recovery from COVID-19. All receptors derive from a human donor who had recovered from COVID-19.

This chain connects TRBV28 to TRBJ1-2; D is ambiguous. Trimming removed 9 bases at V and 5 bases at J, with 16 bases between. CDR1 and CDR2 from the germline V gene are MDHEN and SYDVKM. The CDR3 extends over 13 amino acids. The chain's CDR3 is CASYPNTYYGYTF. DNA of the CDR3: TGTGCCAGTTACCCCAATACTTATTATGGCTACACCTTC.

The rearrangement uses TRBV5-1 and TRBJ1-1; no clear D. Germline V gene data show CDR1 as SGHRS and CDR2 as YFSETQ. V was shortened by 4 bases and J by 1 base, with 11 bases between the two germline ends. The CDR3 is 14 residues long. This chain's CDR3 is CASSLGSGNTEAFF. The CDR3 DNA sequence: TGCGCCAGCAGCCTCGGCTCGGGGAACACTGAAGCTTTCTTT.

The chain employs TRBV12-3 or TRBV12-4 and TRBJ1-1; D may be TRBD1 (6 bases). The length of the CDR3 is 12 residues. Trimming took off 3 bases at V and 9 bases at J, with 11 bases between the two ends. The CDR3 is CASSFSTGKAFF. CDR3 DNA sequence: TGTGCCAGCAGTTTCTCGACAGGAAAAGCTTTCTTT.

The chain links TRBV7-2 to TRBJ2-7, with 11 bases lining up with TRBD2. With 0 bases clipped from V and 1 base from J, the junction kept 5 bases outside the gene matches. CDR1 and CDR2 from the germline V gene are SGHTA and FQGNSA. CDR3 length: 17 amino acids. The CDR3, as DNA: TGTGCCAGCAGCTTAGCGGCCCTAGCGGGGGGTTCCTACGAGCAGTACTTC. Translating it yields CASSLAALAGGSYEQYF.

The rearrangement links TRBV15 to TRBJ1-1; D call uncertain. Germline V gene lookup returns CDR1 LNHNV and CDR2 YYDKDF (reference sequence). V was pared by 3 bases and J by 3 bases, with 5 bases between. This CDR3 has 12 amino acids. The CDR3 protein is CATSRGYTEAFF. The CDR3 DNA follows: TGTGCCACCAGCAGGGGTTACACTGAAGCTTTCTTT.

The chain couples TRBV6-5 to TRBJ1-1, with D possibly matching TRBD1 (5 bases). The CDR3 runs to 15 residues. Germline V gives CDR1 MNHEY, CDR2 SVGAGI. V gave up 0 bases and J gave up 5 bases, with 13 bases separating them. Written as DNA, the CDR3 is TGTGCCAGCAGTTACTCGACCACTGGGGGGACTGAAGCTTTCTTT. Its translation: CASSYSTTGGTEAFF.